These 27 T cell receptor beta chains share one sample of origin, sequenced in a study of T cells after yellow fever vaccination. One entry per CDR3 protein, called by TCRdb with MiXCR from the 5' RACE reads. The table shows roughly 240,000 distinct CDR3 sequences, with 6% to 8% occurring only once. The specimen comprised CD4+ T cells sorted from PBMCs, sampled on the day of the yellow fever booster vaccination. Source of these receptors: a man between 25 and 39 years old who received the YFV17D yellow fever vaccine.

This clonotype was seen many times. The gene calls are TRBV20-1 and TRBJ2-1, with TRBD1 identical over 10 bases. Germline-derived CDR1 and CDR2 are DFQATT and SNEGSKA (reference sequence). This CDR3 spans 16 amino acids. V shed 5 bases, J shed 7 bases, and the junction held 14 bases outside the gene matches. The CDR3 sequence is CSAPNPRDRGGNEQFF. As DNA, the CDR3 is TGCAGTGCTCCGAACCCCCGGGACAGGGGCGGTAATGAGCAGTTCTTC.

This clonotype was counted ten times or more. The chain uses TRBV12-3 or TRBV12-4 and TRBJ2-7; 7 bases match TRBD1. The V segment lost 5 bases and the J segment 4 bases; nucleotides outside the gene matches: 5. The CDR3 has 13 amino acids. This CDR3 reads CASSPTGEYEQYF. Written as DNA, the CDR3 is TGTGCCAGCAGTCCTACAGGGGAATACGAGCAGTACTTC.

The rearrangement links TRBV7-2 to TRBJ1-6; D gene ambiguous. The germline CDR1 and CDR2 sequences are SGHTA and FQGNSA. The CDR3 contains 13 residues. Trimming took off 1 base at V and 10 bases at J, with 8 bases between the two ends. The chain's CDR3 is CASSLETYSPLHF. In nucleotides, the CDR3 is TGTGCCAGCAGCTTAGAGACTTACTCACCCCTCCACTTT.

This chain uses TRBV29-1 with TRBJ1-2, with D perhaps matching TRBD1 (5 bases). The CDR3 has 12 residues. Trimming pared 5 bases from V and 4 bases from J, leaving 11 bases between. The germline V gene has CDR1 SQVTM and CDR2 ANQGSEA. In DNA form, the CDR3 reads TGCAGCGTTACCGGGACGGTCTATGGCTACACCTTC. Protein product: CSVTGTVYGYTF.

The chain is built from TRBV6-1 and TRBJ1-2; 7 nucleotides match TRBD1. The CDR3 has 14 residues. Germline lookup yields CDR1 MNHNS and CDR2 SASEGT. J gave up 4 bases and V 7 bases, and 9 bases lay outside the gene matches. Here the CDR3 DNA reads TGTGCCAGCACCTCACAGGGGATCTTCTATGGCTACACCTTC. Its translation is CASTSQGIFYGYTF.

This rearrangement joins TRBV7-2 to TRBJ2-5; D unclear. The germline V gene encodes CDR1 SGHTA and CDR2 FQGNSA. V was pared by 5 bases and J by 5 bases, with 9 bases between. The CDR3 spans 12 residues. Written as DNA, the CDR3 is TGTGCCAGCAGCCGCGAGTTGGAGACCCAGTACTTC. Its protein product is CASSRELETQYF. Full variable domain (missing parts from reference TRBV7-2 and TRBJ2-5): GAGVSQSPSNKVTEKGKDVELRCDPISGHTALYWYRQSLGQGLEFLIYFQGNSAPDKSGLPSDRFSAERTGGSVSTLTIQRTQQEDSAVYLCASSRELETQYFGPGTRLLVL.

This clonotype appeared a few times. This chain uses TRBV3-1 with TRBJ2-6, with no clear D. The CDR3 has 15 amino acids. Trimming took 3 bases from V and 0 from J, leaving 6 bases between them. Germline V lookup: CDR1 LGHDT, CDR2 YNNKEL (reference sequence). The CDR3 loop is CASSQDPSGANVLTF. For the CDR3, the DNA is TGTGCCAGCAGCCAGGACCCCTCTGGGGCCAACGTCCTGACTTTC.

The table lists this clonotype with a few counts. This chain links TRBV24-1 with TRBJ2-5, with 10 bases that match TRBD1. Trimming cost V 8 bases and J 3 bases; bases outside gene matches: 2. This CDR3 is built from 13 residues. Germline V lookup: CDR1 KGHDR, CDR2 SFDVKD. The CDR3 protein is CATTGTGEETQYF. CDR3 coding DNA: TGTGCCACCACCGGGACAGGGGAAGAGACCCAGTACTTC.

This clonotype appeared many times. The chain is built from TRBV19 and TRBJ2-2, with TRBD2 identical over 8 bases. CDR3 length: 15 residues. V lost 5 bases to trimming and J lost 5 bases; unmatched junction nucleotides: 7. Germline-derived CDR1 and CDR2 are LNHDA and SQIVND (reference sequence). This CDR3 is CASSVGLVGTGELFF. The CDR3 DNA is TGTGCCAGTAGTGTGGGACTAGTGGGTACCGGGGAGCTGTTTTTT.

Only a few counts were recorded for this clonotype. The V call is TRBV28, the J call TRBJ2-2; TRBD2 matches 12 bases. This CDR3 is built from 15 residues. Germline CDR1 is MDHEN and CDR2 is SYDVKM. Germline trimming cut 6 bases from V and 6 bases from J; bases unmatched to any gene: 5. The CDR3 DNA reads as TGTGCCAGCAGCAGACTAGCGGGAGCGTCCGGGGAGCTGTTTTTT. It encodes CASSRLAGASGELFF.

This clonotype showed up many times. J is TRBJ2-7 and V is TRBV28; maybe TRBD2 (6 bases). Germline values: CDR1 MDHEN, CDR2 SYDVKM. Between the trimmed V and J ends, which lost 2 bases and 1 base, there was a span of 9 bases. The CDR3 is made up of 14 amino acids. DNA for the CDR3: TGTGCCAGCAGTTTACGGCGGGATTCCTACGAGCAGTACTTC. This gives the protein CASSLRRDSYEQYF. Using reference TRBV28 and TRBJ2-7 for the parts outside the CDR3, the full variable domain is DVKVTQSSRYLVKRTGEKVFLECVQDMDHENMFWYRQDPGLGLRLIYFSYDVKMKEKGDIPEGYSVSREKKERFSLILESASTNQTSMYLCASSLRRDSYEQYFGPGTRLTVT.

Only a few counts were recorded for this clonotype. The rearrangement links TRBV29-1 to TRBJ2-7, with TRBD1 matching over 8 bases. Trimming removed 6 bases from V and 3 bases from J; junction bases left unmatched: 10. The CDR3 is 14 amino acids. From germline, CDR1 is SQVTM and CDR2 ANQGSEA. As DNA, the CDR3 is TGCAGCGTGCTCCGGGGACAGGTGGGCTACGAGCAGTACTTC. Its protein is CSVLRGQVGYEQYF.

V is TRBV5-4 and J is TRBJ1-2; possibly TRBD1 for D (6 bases). The germline V and J ends were trimmed by 0 bases and 7 bases, with 16 bases remaining between them. The CDR3 contains 15 residues. Germline loops: CDR1 SGHNT, CDR2 YYREEE (reference sequence). The CDR3 is CASSLAHRERVGYTF. The DNA of the CDR3 is TGTGCCAGCAGCTTGGCTCACAGGGAGCGGGTTGGCTACACCTTC. The full variable domain, its missing parts supplied by reference TRBV5-4 and TRBJ1-2, is ETGVTQSPTHLIKTRGQQVTLRCSSQSGHNTVSWYQQALGQGPQFIFQYYREEENGRGNFPPRFSGLQFPNYSSELNVNALELDDSALYLCASSLAHRERVGYTFGSGTRLTVV.

This clonotype was seen at least ten times. This sequence joins TRBV20-1 and TRBJ2-7; 8 nucleotides match TRBD2. From germline, CDR1 is DFQATT and CDR2 SNEGSKA (reference sequence). V was pared by 6 bases and J by 6 bases, with 13 bases of the junction left unmatched. This CDR3 is 14 amino acids long. CDR3 nucleotide sequence: TGCAGTGCCCTAGCCAGCGGGAGATCTGGCGAGCAGTACTTC. Protein product: CSALASGRSGEQYF.

There are a few counts of this clonotype. This sequence joins TRBV7-8 and TRBJ2-1; 7 bases agree with TRBD2. Germline CDR1 SGHVS, CDR2 FQNEAQ. The CDR3 covers 16 residues. The junction had 13 bases not matched to a gene; V was cut back by 1 base and J by 10 bases. CDR3 bases: TGTGCCAGCAGCTTAGTCTTGGGAGTGGGGGGGTTAGAGCAGTTCTTC. It is translated as CASSLVLGVGGLEQFF.

This clonotype was seen at least ten times. This chain uses TRBV7-2 with TRBJ1-2; 8 nucleotides align to TRBD1. The CDR3 contains 16 residues. Trimming cost V 5 bases and J 4 bases; bases outside gene matches: 12. Germline loops: CDR1 SGHTA, CDR2 FQGNSA. In DNA form, the CDR3 reads TGTGCCAGCAGCCCCACCGGGGGACAGGTGGCCTATGGCTACACCTTC. Protein product: CASSPTGGQVAYGYTF.

The sample holds a few counts of this clonotype. The DNA for the CDR3 is TGTGCCAGTTCGACAGGGCTCTCTGGGGCCAACGTCCTGACTTTC. This codes for CASSTGLSGANVLTF. V gene TRBV12-3 or TRBV12-4 combines with J gene TRBJ2-6; 7 bases agree with TRBD1. The trim removed 9 bases at V and 0 bases at J, leaving 5 bases unmatched. The CDR3 is 15 residues long.

This clonotype came up many times. V usage is TRBV1 and J usage is TRBJ2-3; the table assigns TRBD1, which was not confirmed against the DNA. TRBV1 represents a pseudogene. The CDR3 totals 13 residues. The CDR3 DNA reads as TGCACCAGCAGCAGGGGTTGGGGGGATACGCAGTATTTT. Protein: CTSSRGWGDTQYF.

This clonotype was counted only a few times. This chain joins TRBV29-1 and TRBJ1-2, with TRBD1 matching over 8 bases. V shed 3 bases and J 4 bases; nucleotides not matched to a gene: 4. CDR3 length: 13 amino acids. Per germline, CDR1 SQVTM and CDR2 ANQGSEA. The CDR3 nucleotides read TGCAGCGTTGACAGGGGGCCTCGCTATGGCTACACCTTC. Its translation is CSVDRGPRYGYTF.

The chain has TRBV6-2 or TRBV6-3 and TRBJ2-6; 7 bases agree with TRBD1. The CDR3 is 17 amino acids. After removal of 2 bases from V and 1 base from J, the junction contained 5 bases not matched to a gene. Germline V gene data show CDR1 as MNHEY and CDR2 as SVGEGT. CDR3 region: CASSYPTGPSGANVLTF. The CDR3 DNA is TGTGCCAGCAGTTACCCGACAGGGCCTTCTGGGGCCAACGTCCTGACTTTC.

The CDR3 sequence is CASSLFDPGSSYNEQFF. Written as DNA, the CDR3 is TGCGCCAGCAGCTTGTTCGATCCTGGAAGCTCCTACAATGAGCAGTTCTTC. The chain couples TRBV5-1 to TRBJ2-1; D ambiguous. The V end was cut by 1 base, the J end by 0 bases, with 14 bases between. Germline values: CDR1 SGHRS, CDR2 YFSETQ. This CDR3 region has 17 residues. Filled out from reference TRBV5-1 and TRBJ2-1, the complete variable domain reads KAGVTQTPRYLIKTRGQQVTLSCSPISGHRSVSWYQQTPGQGLQFLFEYFSETQRNKGNFPGRFSGRQFSNSRSEMNVSTLELGDSALYLCASSLFDPGSSYNEQFFGPGTRLTVL.

V is TRBV5-1 and J is TRBJ1-3; 9 bases are a match to TRBD1. CDR1 and CDR2 (germline): SGHRS, YFSETQ. J gave up 4 bases and V 0 bases, and 2 bases lay outside the gene matches. The CDR3 runs to 15 residues. CDR3 loop: CASSLDGTGGNTIYF. The CDR3 coding sequence is TGCGCCAGCAGCTTGGATGGGACAGGGGGAAACACCATATATTTT.

The CDR3, as DNA: TGCGCCAGCAGTGCGAGGGCAGACCCTAATGAAAAACTGTTTTTT. Its protein is CASSARADPNEKLFF. V gene TRBV5-1 combines with J gene TRBJ1-4; D remains ambiguous. V shed 5 bases and J shed 3 bases, with 14 bases lying between them. The CDR3 runs to 15 residues. From germline, CDR1 is SGHRS and CDR2 YFSETQ.

This clonotype has only a few counts. The rearrangement joins TRBV7-9 to TRBJ2-1, with 9 bases identical to TRBD1. CDR1 is SEHNR and CDR2 is FQNEAQ in the germline V gene (reference sequence). The junction had 5 bases not matched to a gene; V was cut back by 5 bases and J by 6 bases. The CDR3 contains 14 residues. CDR3 in DNA: TGTGCCAGCAGCCCCCGGACAGGGGTCAATGAGCAGTTCTTC. Translating gives CASSPRTGVNEQFF.

This clonotype was counted at least ten times. The V gene is TRBV20-1, the J gene TRBJ2-3, with 10 nucleotides matching TRBD2. Germline values: CDR1 DFQATT, CDR2 SNEGSKA (reference sequence). This CDR3 has 17 amino acids. V lost 4 bases to trimming and J lost 2 bases; unmatched junction nucleotides: 12. The DNA for the CDR3 is TGCAGTGCTACCAGACCCGGGCTAGCGGGGGCCACAGATACGCAGTATTTT. Translated: CSATRPGLAGATDTQYF.

CDR3 sequence (DNA): TGTGCCATCAGCTACGGACAGGGTGAGCAGTACTTC. It yields the protein CAISYGQGEQYF. The V call is TRBV10-3, the J call TRBJ2-7; 8 bases are shared with TRBD1. The CDR3 runs 12 residues. The junction had 5 bases not matched to a gene; V was cut back by 6 bases and J by 7 bases. In germline, CDR1 is ENHRY, CDR2 SYGVKD.

Worth noting for this clonotype: One end of the junction is discordant with germline, which a read error may explain. The chain couples TRBV20-1 to TRBJ2-2; tentatively, D is TRBD1 (5 bases). The CDR3 covers 17 residues. The V gene's germline CDR1 is DFQATT and CDR2 SNEGSKA (reference sequence). The CDR3 DNA reads as TGCTGTGCTAGAGATCAGAGTAGTCAGGGCGGCACCGGGGAGCTGTTTTTT. Encoded protein: CCARDQSSQGGTGELFF.